This T cell receptor beta chain came from a study of post-analysis software for immune sequencing data. Study-wide context: Some patients lacked subtype; others had relapsing-remitting, secondary progressive or progressive-relapsing disease.

In regard to this clonotype: Its cognate antigen is unknown.

Points from the study as a whole: Pronounced co-clustering by F measure was evident among identically batched samples. Multiple sclerosis was associated with a significant reduction in normalized Chao1 diversity relative to controls. Comparison of patients with controls showed about 5 TRBV segments more frequent in patients, TRBV5-6, TRBV5-1 and TRBV20-1 among them.

V gave up 5 bases and J gave up 6 bases; unmatched junction bases: 10. Germline V lookup: CDR1 SEHNR, CDR2 FQNEAQ (reference sequence). CDR3 size: 16 residues. Incorporated into the TCR beta cDNA libraries were unique molecular identifiers, which served to reduce PCR and sequencing biases. TCRdb fed the PCR reads into MiXCR, producing one record per CDR3 protein. The data hold roughly 730,000 distinct CDR3 sequences, with 30% observed a single time. The J gene is TRBJ2-1, the V gene TRBV7-9; 10 nucleotides line up with TRBD2. Sequenced: blood. The sequence came from a girl between 10 and 17 years old with multiple sclerosis. In DNA form, the CDR3 reads TGTGCCAGCAGCGCCCGCAGGACTAGCGGCATCAATGAGCAGTTCTTC. It specifies CASSARRTSGINEQFF.